Sequencing of this T cell receptor beta chain was carried out in a study of T cell responses to AZD1222 COVID-19 vaccine. Study-wide points: Females outnumbered males among donors, who were mostly white British; clonal diversity was possibly underestimated. Across the whole spike, CD4 TCRs peaked at regions 160-218 and 743-854. The study identified only 6 or 7 AZD1222 recipients as seropositive at baseline.

Per the germline V gene, CDR1 is SGHRS and CDR2 is YFSETQ. The CDR3 extends over 17 amino acids. Trimming removed 6 bases at V and 0 bases at J, with 21 bases between. Only in-frame clones appear in the TCRdb table, and some are missing; sequencing was by immunoSEQ multiplex PCR. The table shows 150,000 to 200,000 clones, with about 89% occurring only once. Of note for this clone: Its target is not known.

The sample in question was peripheral blood, obtained 28 days after the second AZD1222 dose. The TCR was taken from an adult who received the AZD1222 COVID-19 vaccine. V usage is TRBV5-1 and J usage is TRBJ1-1; D possibly corresponds to TRBD1 (6 bases). The CDR3 bases are TGCGCCAGCATCCGGACAGTTGGGGGGCATATGAACACTGAAGCTTTCTTT. Protein sequence: CASIRTVGGHMNTEAFF. Complete variable domain (other parts from reference TRBV5-1 and TRBJ1-1): KAGVTQTPRYLIKTRGQQVTLSCSPISGHRSVSWYQQTPGQGLQFLFEYFSETQRNKGNFPGRFSGRQFSNSRSEMNVSTLELGDSALYLCASIRTVGGHMNTEAFFGQGTRLTVV.